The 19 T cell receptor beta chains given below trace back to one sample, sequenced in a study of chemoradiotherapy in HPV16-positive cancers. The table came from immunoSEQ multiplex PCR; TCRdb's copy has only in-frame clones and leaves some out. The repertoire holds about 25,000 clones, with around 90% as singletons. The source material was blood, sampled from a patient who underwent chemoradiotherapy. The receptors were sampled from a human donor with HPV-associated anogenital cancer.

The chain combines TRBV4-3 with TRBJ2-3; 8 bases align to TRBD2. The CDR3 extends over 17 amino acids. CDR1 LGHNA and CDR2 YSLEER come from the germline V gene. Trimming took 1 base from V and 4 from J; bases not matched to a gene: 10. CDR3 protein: CASSQARFRGGPDTQYF. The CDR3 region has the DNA TGCGCCAGCAGCCAAGCCAGGTTTCGGGGGGGCCCAGATACGCAGTATTTT.

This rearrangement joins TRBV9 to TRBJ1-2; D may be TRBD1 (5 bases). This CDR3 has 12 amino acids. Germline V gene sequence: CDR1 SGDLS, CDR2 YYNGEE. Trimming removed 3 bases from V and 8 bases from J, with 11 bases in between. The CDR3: CASSGGPPGYTF. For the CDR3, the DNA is TGTGCCAGCAGCGGGGGCCCCCCGGGCTACACCTTC.

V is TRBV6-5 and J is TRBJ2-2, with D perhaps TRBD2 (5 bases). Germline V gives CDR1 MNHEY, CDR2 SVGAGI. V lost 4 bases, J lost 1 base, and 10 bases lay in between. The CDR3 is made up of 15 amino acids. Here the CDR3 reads CASSSSTQNTGELFF. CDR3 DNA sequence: TGTGCCAGCAGTTCTAGCACCCAGAACACCGGGGAGCTGTTTTTT.

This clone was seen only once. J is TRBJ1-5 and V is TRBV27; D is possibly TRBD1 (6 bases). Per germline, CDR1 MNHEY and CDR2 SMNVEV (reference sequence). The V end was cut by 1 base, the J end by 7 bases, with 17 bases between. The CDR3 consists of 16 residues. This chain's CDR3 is CASSLFYRAGTQPQHF. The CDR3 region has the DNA TGTGCCAGCAGTTTATTCTACAGGGCAGGCACCCAGCCCCAGCATTTT.

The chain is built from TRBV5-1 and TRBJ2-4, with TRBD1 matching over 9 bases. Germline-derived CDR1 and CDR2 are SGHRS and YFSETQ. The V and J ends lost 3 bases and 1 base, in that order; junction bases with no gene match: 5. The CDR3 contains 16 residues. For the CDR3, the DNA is TGCGCCAGCAGCTCGGGACAGGGAGAGGCCAAAAACATTCAGTACTTC. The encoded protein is CASSSGQGEAKNIQYF.

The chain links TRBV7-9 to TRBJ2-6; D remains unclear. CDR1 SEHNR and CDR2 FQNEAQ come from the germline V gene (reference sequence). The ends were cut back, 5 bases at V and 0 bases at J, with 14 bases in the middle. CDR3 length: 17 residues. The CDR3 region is CASSERVALSGANVLTF. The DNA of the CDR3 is TGTGCCAGCAGCGAACGAGTAGCCCTCTCTGGGGCCAACGTCCTGACTTTC. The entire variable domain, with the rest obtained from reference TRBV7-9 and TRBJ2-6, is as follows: DTGVSQNPRHKITKRGQNVTFRCDPISEHNRLYWYRQTLGQGPEFLTYFQNEAQLEKSRLLSDRFSAERPKGSFSTLEIQRTEQGDSAMYLCASSERVALSGANVLTFGAGSRLTVL.

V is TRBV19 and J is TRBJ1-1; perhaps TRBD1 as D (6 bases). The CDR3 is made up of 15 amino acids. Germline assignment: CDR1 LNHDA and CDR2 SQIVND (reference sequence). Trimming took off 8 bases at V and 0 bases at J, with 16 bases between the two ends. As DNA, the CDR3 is TGTGCCAGTTCATTGGGACAAATACTGAACACTGAAGCTTTCTTT. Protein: CASSLGQILNTEAFF. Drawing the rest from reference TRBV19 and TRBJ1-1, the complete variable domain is DGGITQSPKYLFRKEGQNVTLSCEQNLNHDAMYWYRQDPGQGLRLIYYSQIVNDFQKGDIAEGYSVSREKKESFPLTVTSAQKNPTAFYLCASSLGQILNTEAFFGQGTRLTVV.

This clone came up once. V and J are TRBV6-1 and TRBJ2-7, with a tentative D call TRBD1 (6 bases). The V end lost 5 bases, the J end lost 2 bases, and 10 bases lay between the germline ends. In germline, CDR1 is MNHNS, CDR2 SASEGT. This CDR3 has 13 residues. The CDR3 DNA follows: TGTGCCAGCAGTTTACACAGGGCCTACGAGCAGTACTTC. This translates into CASSLHRAYEQYF.

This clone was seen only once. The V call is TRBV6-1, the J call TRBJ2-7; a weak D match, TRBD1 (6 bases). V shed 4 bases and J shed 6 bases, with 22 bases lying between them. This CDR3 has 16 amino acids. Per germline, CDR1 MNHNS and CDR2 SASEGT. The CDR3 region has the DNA TGTGCCAGCAGTGCTAGTACCGGGACAAACCCCTCCGAGCAGTACTTC. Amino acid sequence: CASSASTGTNPSEQYF.

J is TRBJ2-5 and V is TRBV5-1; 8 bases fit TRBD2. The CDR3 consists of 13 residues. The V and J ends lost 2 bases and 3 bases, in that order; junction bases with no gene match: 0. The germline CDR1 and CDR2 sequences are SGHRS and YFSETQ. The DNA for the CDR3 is TGCGCCAGCAGCTTCGGGGGGGAAGAGACCCAGTACTTC. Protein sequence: CASSFGGEETQYF.

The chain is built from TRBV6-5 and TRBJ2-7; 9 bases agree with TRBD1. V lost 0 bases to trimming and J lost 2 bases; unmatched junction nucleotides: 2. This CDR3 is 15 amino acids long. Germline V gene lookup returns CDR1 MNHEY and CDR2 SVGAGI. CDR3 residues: CASSYSRQGAYEQYF. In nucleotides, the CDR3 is TGTGCCAGCAGTTACTCGAGACAGGGGGCCTACGAGCAGTACTTC.

CDR3 loop: CASSPRVSTQETQYF. CDR3 nucleotide sequence: TGTGCCAGCTCACCAAGGGTATCGACTCAAGAGACCCAGTACTTC. This chain connects TRBV18 to TRBJ2-5; D is uncertain. This CDR3 region has 15 residues. Germline CDR1 and CDR2: KGHSH and LQKENI. V lost 2 bases and J 2 bases, leaving 12 bases between the germline ends.

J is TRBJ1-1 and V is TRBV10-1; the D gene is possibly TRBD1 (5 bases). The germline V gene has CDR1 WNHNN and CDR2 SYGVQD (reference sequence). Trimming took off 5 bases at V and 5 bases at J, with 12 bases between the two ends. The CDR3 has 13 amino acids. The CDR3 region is CASSNSGATEAFF. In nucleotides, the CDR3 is TGCGCCAGCAGTAACAGTGGGGCAACTGAAGCTTTCTTT.

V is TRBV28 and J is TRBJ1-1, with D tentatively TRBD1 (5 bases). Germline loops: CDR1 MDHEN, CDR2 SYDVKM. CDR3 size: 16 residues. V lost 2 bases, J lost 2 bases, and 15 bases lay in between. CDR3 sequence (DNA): TGTGCCAGCAGTTTAGGTGCGGGGAGGGGTAACACTGAAGCTTTCTTT. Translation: CASSLGAGRGNTEAFF.

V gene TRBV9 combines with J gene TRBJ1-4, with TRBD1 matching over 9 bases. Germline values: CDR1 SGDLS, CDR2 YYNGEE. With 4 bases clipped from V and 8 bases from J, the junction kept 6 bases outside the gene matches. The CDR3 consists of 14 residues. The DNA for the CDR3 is TGTGCCAGCAGCCTGGGACAGGGCGGAGAAAAACTGTTTTTT. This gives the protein CASSLGQGGEKLFF. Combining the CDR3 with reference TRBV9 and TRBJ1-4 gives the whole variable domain DSGVTQTPKHLITATGQRVTLRCSPRSGDLSVYWYQQSLDQGLQFLIQYYNGEERAKGNILERFSAQQFPDLHSELNLSSLELGDSALYFCASSLGQGGEKLFFGSGTQLSVL.

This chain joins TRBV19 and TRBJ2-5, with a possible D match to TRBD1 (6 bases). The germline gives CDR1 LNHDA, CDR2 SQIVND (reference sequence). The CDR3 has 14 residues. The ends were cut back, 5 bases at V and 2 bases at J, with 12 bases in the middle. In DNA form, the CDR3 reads TGTGCCAGTAGTGTCGGGACACCTCAAGAGACCCAGTACTTC. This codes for CASSVGTPQETQYF.

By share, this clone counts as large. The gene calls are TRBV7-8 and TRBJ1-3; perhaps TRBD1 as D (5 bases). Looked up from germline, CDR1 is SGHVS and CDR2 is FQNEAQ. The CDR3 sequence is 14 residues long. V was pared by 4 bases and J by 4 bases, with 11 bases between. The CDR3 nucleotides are TGTGCCAGCAGCTACCTGCAGGGAGGAAACACCATATATTTT. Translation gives CASSYLQGGNTIYF.

CDR3 loop: CASSQDSRGDRYF. CDR3 in DNA: TGTGCCAGCAGCCAAGATAGTAGGGGAGACCGGTACTTC. V is TRBV4-2 and J is TRBJ2-7, with D perhaps matching TRBD1 or TRBD2 (5 bases each). Germline lookup yields CDR1 LGHNA and CDR2 YNFKEQ. This CDR3 has 13 amino acids. V lost 0 bases, J lost 12 bases, and 15 bases lay in between.

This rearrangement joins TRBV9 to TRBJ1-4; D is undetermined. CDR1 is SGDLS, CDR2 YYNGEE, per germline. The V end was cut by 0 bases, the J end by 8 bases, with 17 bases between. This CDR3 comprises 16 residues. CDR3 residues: CASSVDPNRIREKLFF. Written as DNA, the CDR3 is TGTGCCAGCAGCGTAGATCCCAACCGAATTCGAGAAAAACTGTTTTTT.